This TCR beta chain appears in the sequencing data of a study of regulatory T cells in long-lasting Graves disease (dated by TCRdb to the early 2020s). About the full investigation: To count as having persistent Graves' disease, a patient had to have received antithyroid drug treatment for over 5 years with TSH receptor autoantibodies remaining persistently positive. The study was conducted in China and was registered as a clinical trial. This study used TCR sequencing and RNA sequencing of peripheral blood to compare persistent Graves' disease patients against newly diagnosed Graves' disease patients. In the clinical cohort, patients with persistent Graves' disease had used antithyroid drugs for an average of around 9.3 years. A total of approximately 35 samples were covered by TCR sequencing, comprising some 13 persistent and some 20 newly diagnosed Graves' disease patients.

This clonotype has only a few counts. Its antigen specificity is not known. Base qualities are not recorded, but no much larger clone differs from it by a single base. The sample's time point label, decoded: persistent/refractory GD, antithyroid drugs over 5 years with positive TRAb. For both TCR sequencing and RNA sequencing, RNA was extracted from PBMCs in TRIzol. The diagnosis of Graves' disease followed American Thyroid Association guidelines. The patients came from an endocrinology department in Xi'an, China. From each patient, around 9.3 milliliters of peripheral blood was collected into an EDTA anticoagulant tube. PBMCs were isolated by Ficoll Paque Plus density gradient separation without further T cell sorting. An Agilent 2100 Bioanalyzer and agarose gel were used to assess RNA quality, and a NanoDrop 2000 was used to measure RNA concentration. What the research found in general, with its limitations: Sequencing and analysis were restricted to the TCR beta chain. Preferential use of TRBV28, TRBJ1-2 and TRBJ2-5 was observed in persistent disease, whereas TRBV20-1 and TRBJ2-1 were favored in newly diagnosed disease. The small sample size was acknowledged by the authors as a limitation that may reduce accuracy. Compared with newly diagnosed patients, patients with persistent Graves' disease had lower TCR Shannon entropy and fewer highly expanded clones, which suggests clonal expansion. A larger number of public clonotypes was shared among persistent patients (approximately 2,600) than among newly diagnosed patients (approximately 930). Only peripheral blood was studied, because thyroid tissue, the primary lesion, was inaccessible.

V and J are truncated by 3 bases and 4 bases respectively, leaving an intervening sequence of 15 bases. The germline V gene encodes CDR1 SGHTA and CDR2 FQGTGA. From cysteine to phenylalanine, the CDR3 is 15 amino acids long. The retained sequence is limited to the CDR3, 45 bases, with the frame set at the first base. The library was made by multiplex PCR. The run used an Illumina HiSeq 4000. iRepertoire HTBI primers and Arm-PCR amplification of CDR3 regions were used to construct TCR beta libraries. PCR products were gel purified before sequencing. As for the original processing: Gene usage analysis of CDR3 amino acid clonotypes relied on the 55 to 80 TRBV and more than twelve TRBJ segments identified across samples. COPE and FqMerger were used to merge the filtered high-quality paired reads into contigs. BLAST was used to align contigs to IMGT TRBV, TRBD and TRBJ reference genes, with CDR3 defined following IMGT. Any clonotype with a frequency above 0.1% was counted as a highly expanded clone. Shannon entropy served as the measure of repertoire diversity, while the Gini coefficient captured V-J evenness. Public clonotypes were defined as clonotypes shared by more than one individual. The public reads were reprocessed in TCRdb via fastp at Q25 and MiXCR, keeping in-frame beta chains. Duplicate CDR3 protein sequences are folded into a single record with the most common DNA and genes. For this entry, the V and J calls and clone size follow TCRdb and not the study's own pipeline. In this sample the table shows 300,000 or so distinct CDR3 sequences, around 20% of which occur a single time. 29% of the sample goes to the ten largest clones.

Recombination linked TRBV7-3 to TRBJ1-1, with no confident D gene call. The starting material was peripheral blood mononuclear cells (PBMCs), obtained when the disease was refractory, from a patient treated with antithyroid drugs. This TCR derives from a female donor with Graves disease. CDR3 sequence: CASSLGSQGITEAFF. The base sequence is TGTGCCAGCAGCTTGGGCTCCCAAGGGATCACTGAAGCTTTCTTT.